A single sample gave rise to the 5 T cell receptor beta chains below, sequenced in a study of response to subunit inactivated influenza vaccine. MiXCR, applied by TCRdb to the RT-PCR reads, yields one record per CDR3 protein. The sample lists roughly 500,000 distinct CDR3 sequences; more than 15% were seen once. The sample was CD4+ T cells sorted from PBMCs, taken less than 30 months after vaccination. These receptors originate from a man aged 50 to 69 who received an inactivated influenza vaccine.

This clonotype was seen more than once but under ten times. The DNA for the CDR3 is TGCGCCAGCAGACCTACCGGGACAGGGGGATCAGATACGCAGTATTTT. Amino acid sequence: CASRPTGTGGSDTQYF. This chain joins TRBV5-1 and TRBJ2-3, with 11 bases lining up with TRBD1. Germline V gene sequence: CDR1 SGHRS, CDR2 YFSETQ. The V and J ends lost 5 bases and 4 bases, in that order; junction bases with no gene match: 9. The CDR3 runs to 16 residues.

This clonotype has more than one count but fewer than ten. This sequence joins TRBV24-1 and TRBJ2-2; 9 bases match TRBD1. The CDR3 is 15 amino acids. CDR1 KGHDR and CDR2 SFDVKD come from the germline V gene. V gave up 5 bases and J gave up 6 bases; unmatched junction bases: 6. This CDR3 reads CATSGTGGRAGELFF. In DNA form, the CDR3 reads TGTGCCACCAGTGGCACAGGGGGCAGGGCCGGGGAGCTGTTTTTT.

This clonotype appeared a few times. The J gene is TRBJ1-2, the V gene TRBV20-1, with 11 bases lining up with TRBD1. Germline CDR1 and CDR2: DFQATT and SNEGSKA (reference sequence). There are 16 residues in the CDR3. V lost 1 base to trimming and J lost 4 bases; unmatched junction nucleotides: 8. The CDR3 is CSARVSGGTGGYGYTF. CDR3 nucleotides: TGCAGTGCTAGAGTTTCAGGGGGGACAGGGGGCTATGGCTACACCTTC.

This clonotype came up once. The chain carries TRBV6-1 and TRBJ2-7, with D possibly being TRBD1 (6 bases). Trimming stripped 6 bases from V and 7 bases from J, with 16 bases between. The germline V gene has CDR1 MNHNS and CDR2 SASEGT. There are 13 residues in the CDR3. The CDR3 DNA follows: TGTGCCAGCAGACAGGGATGGGGCTTTGAGCAGTACTTC. It yields the protein CASRQGWGFEQYF.

The CDR3 sequence: CAWRRPTDTQYF. The CDR3 DNA follows: TGTGCCTGGAGGAGACCGACAGATACGCAGTATTTT. The V gene is TRBV30, the J gene TRBJ2-3; D gene unclear. The CDR3 has 12 residues. V lost 3 bases and J lost 3, with 7 bases in between. Germline V gene lookup returns CDR1 GTSNPN and CDR2 SVGIG (reference sequence).